This TCR beta chain was obtained from a study of OX40 agonist ivuxolimab in advanced cancers. Looking at the study overall: The dose-escalation cohort had hepatocellular carcinoma, melanoma, renal cell or head and neck cancer. Partial responses were achieved by three patients, one with hepatocellular carcinoma and two with cutaneous melanoma.

Assay: immunoSEQ multiplex PCR; the TCRdb copy retains only in-frame clones and omits some. The repertoire holds some 85,000 clones, with approximately 90% as singletons. Notes on this clone: Its antigen remains unidentified.

Study-wide findings and caveats: Researchers report that CD8+ T cells had, on average, more expanded clones than CD4+. Some nonresponders likewise displayed low normalized T-cell clonal expansion.

This TCR was sampled from an adult with an advanced solid tumor such as melanoma, head and neck, liver or kidney cancer. The specimen comprised CD4+ or CD8+ T cells sorted from blood, sampled in a trial of the OX40 agonist ivuxolimab.

CDR3 amino acids: CASSIPGRVWNTEAFF. DNA for the CDR3: TGTGCCAGTAGTATCCCAGGCAGGGTTTGGAACACTGAAGCTTTCTTT. V gene TRBV19 combines with J gene TRBJ1-1; D possibly corresponds to TRBD1 (5 bases). Per germline, CDR1 LNHDA and CDR2 SQIVND (reference sequence). The CDR3 is 16 amino acids. V was cut by 3 bases and J by 1 base, with 15 bases left in between.